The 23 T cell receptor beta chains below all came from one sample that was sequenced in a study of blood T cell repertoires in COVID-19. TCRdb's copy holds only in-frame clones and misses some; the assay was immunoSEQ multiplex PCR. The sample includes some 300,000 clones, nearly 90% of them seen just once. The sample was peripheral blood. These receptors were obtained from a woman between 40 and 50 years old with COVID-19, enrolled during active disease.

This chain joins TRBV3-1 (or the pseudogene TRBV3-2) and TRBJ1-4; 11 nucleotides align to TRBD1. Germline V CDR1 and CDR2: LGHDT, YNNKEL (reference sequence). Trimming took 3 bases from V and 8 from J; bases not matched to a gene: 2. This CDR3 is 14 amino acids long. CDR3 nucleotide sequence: TGTGCCAGCAGCCAGAGGACAGGGGGCGAAAAACTGTTTTTT. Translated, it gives CASSQRTGGEKLFF.

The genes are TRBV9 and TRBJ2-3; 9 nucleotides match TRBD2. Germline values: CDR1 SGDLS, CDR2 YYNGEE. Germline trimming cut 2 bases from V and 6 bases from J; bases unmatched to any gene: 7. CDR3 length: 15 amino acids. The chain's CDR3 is CASSVWRGGQDTQYF. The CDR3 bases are TGTGCCAGCAGCGTTTGGCGGGGGGGCCAGGATACGCAGTATTTT. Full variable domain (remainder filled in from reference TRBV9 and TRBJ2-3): DSGVTQTPKHLITATGQRVTLRCSPRSGDLSVYWYQQSLDQGLQFLIQYYNGEERAKGNILERFSAQQFPDLHSELNLSSLELGDSALYFCASSVWRGGQDTQYFGPGTRLTVL.

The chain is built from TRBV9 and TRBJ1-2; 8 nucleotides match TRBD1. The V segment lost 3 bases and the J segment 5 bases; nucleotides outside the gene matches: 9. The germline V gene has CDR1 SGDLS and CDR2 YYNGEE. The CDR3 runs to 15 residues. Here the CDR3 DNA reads TGTGCCAGCAGCGCCGATACGACAGGGGAGTATGGCTACACCTTC. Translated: CASSADTTGEYGYTF.

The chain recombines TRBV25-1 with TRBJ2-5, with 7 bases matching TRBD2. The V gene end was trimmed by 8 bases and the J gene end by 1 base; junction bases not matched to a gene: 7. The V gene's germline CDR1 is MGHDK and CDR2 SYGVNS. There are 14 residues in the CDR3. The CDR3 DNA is TGTGCCAGCGGGGTAATAGCGGGCCAAGAGACCCAGTACTTC. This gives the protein CASGVIAGQETQYF.

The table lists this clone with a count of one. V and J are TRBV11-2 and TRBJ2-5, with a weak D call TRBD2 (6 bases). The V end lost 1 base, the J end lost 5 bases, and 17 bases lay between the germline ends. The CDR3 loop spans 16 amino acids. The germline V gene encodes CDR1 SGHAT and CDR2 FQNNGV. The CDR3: CASSLGRGRAWETQYF. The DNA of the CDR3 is TGTGCCAGCAGCTTAGGGAGGGGCCGGGCGTGGGAGACCCAGTACTTC.

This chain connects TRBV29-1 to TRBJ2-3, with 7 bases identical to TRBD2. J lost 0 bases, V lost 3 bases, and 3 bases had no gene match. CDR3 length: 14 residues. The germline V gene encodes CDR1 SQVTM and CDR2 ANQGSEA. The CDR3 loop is CSVEVSGSTDTQYF. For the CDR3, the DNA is TGCAGCGTTGAGGTTAGCGGGAGCACAGATACGCAGTATTTT.

CDR3: CSVDRAPGNTEAFF. In DNA form, the CDR3 reads TGCAGCGTGGACAGGGCCCCCGGGAACACTGAAGCTTTCTTT. The chain combines TRBV29-1 with TRBJ1-1; TRBD1 matches at 8 bases. V lost 6 bases and J lost 1; bases outside the gene matches: 7. The CDR3 is 14 amino acids. Looked up from germline, CDR1 is SQVTM and CDR2 is ANQGSEA.

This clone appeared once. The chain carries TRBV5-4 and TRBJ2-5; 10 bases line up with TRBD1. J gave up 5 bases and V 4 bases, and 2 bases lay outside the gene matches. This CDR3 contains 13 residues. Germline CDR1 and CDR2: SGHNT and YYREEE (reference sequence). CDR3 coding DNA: TGTGCCAGCAGCGACAGGGGGCGGGAGACCCAGTACTTC. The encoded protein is CASSDRGRETQYF.

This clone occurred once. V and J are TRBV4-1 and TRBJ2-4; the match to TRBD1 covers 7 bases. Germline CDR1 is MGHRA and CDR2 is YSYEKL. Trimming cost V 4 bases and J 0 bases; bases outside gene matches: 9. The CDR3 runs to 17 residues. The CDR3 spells CASSLMPTGVAKNIQYF. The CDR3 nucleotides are TGCGCCAGCAGCCTTATGCCTACAGGGGTAGCCAAAAACATTCAGTACTTC.

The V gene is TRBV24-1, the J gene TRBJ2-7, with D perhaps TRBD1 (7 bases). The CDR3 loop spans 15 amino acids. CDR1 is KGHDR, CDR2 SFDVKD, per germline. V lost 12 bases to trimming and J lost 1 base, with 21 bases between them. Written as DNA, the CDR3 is TGTGCCTCCCGGGGACTTGGGGACAGTTCCTACGAGCAGTACTTC. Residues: CASRGLGDSSYEQYF.

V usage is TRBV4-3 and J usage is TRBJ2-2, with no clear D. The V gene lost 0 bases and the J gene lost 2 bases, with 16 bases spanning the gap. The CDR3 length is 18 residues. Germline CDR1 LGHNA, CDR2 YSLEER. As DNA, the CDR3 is TGCGCCAGCAGCCAAGAAACTTTGGGCCCGATTAACACCGGGGAGCTGTTTTTT. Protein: CASSQETLGPINTGELFF.

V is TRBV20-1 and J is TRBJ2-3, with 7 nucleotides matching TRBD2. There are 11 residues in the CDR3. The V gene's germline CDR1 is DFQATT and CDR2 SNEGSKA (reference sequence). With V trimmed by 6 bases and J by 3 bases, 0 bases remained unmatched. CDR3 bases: TGCAGTGCGGGGGGGACAGATACGCAGTATTTT. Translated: CSAGGTDTQYF.

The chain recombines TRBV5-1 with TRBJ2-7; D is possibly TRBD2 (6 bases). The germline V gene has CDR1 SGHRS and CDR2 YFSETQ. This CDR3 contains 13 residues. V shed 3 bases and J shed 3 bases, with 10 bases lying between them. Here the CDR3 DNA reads TGCGCCAGCAGCTCGGGGGAAATCTACGAGCAGTACTTC. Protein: CASSSGEIYEQYF.

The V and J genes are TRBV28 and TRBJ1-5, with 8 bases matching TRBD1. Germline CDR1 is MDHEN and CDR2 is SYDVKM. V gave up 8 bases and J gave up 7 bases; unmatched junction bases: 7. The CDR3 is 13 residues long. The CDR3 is CASADRGGQPQHF. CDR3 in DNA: TGTGCCAGCGCTGACAGGGGAGGGCAGCCCCAGCATTTT. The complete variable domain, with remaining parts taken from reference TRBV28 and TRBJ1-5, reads DVKVTQSSRYLVKRTGEKVFLECVQDMDHENMFWYRQDPGLGLRLIYFSYDVKMKEKGDIPEGYSVSREKKERFSLILESASTNQTSMYLCASADRGGQPQHFGDGTRLSIL.

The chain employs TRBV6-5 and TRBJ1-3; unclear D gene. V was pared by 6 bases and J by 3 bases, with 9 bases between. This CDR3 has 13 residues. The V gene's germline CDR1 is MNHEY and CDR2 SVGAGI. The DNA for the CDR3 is TGTGCCAGCAGGGAGATAGGTGGAAACACCATATATTTT. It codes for CASREIGGNTIYF.

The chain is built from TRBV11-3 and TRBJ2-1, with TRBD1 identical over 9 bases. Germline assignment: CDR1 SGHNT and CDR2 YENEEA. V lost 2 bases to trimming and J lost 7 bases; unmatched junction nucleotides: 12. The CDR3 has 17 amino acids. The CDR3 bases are TGTGCCAGCAGCTTACGGACTCCGGGACAGGGTAAGAATGAGCAGTTCTTC. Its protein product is CASSLRTPGQGKNEQFF.

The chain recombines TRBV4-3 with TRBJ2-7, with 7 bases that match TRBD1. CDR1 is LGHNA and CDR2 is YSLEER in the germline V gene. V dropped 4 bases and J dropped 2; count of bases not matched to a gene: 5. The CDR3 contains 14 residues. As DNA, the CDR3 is TGCGCCAGCAGCCTACTGACAGGGCCCTACGAGCAGTACTTC. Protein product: CASSLLTGPYEQYF.

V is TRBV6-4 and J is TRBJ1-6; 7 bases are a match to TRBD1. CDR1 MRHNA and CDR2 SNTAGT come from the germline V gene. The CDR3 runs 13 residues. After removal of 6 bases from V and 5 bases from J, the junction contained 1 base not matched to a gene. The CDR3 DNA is TGTGCCAGCAGCCAGGGGGATAATTCACCCCTCCACTTT. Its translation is CASSQGDNSPLHF.

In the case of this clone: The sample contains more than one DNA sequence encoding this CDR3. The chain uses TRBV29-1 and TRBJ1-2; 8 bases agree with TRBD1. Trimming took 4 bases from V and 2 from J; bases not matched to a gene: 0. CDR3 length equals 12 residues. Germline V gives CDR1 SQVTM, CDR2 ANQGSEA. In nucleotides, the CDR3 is TGCAGCGTTGGACAGGGGAACTATGGCTACACCTTC. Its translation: CSVGQGNYGYTF.

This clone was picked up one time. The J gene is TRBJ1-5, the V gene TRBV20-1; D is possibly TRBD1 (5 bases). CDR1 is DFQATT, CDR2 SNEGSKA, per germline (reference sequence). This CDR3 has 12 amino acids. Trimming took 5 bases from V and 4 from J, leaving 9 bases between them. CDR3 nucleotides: TGCAGTGCTGGTGACAGAAATCAGCCCCAGCATTTT. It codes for CSAGDRNQPQHF.

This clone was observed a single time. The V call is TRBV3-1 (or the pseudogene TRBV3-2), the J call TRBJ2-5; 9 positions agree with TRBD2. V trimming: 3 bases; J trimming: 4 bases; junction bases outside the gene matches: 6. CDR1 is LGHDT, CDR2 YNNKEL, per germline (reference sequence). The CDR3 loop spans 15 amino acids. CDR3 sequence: CASSQAGGEAETQYF. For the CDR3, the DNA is TGTGCCAGCAGCCAGGCGGGGGGGGAGGCAGAGACCCAGTACTTC.

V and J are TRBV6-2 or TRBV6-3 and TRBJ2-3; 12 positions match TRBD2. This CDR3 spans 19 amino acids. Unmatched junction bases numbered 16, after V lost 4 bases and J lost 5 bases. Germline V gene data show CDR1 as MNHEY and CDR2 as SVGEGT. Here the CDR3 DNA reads TGTGCCAGCAGTTTCGATGTAGGGCTAGCGGGGGGGTCCCGAGATACGCAGTATTTT. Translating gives CASSFDVGLAGGSRDTQYF.

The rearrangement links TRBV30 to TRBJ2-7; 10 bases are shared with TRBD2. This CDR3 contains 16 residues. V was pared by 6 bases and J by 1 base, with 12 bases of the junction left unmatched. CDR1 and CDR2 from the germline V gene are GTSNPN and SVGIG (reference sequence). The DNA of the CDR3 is TGTGCCTGCTCCGGGGGAGCGGGAGGGAGGTCCTACGAGCAGTACTTC. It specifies CACSGGAGGRSYEQYF.